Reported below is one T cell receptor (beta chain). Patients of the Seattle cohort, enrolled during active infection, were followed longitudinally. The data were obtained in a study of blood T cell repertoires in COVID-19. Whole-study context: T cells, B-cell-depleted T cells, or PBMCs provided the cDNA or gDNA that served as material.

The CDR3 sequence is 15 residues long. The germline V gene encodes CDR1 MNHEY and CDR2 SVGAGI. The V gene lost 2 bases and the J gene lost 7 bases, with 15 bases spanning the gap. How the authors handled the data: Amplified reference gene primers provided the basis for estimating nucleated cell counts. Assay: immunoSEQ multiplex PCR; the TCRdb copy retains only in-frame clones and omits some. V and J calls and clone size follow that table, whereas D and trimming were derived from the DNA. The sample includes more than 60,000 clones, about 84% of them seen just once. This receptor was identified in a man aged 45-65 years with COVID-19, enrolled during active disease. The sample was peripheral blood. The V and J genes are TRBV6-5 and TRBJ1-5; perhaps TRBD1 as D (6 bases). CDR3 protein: CASSYGGGRTQPQHF. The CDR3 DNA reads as TGTGCCAGCAGTTACGGCGGGGGCCGAACACAGCCCCAGCATTTT.